Below are 17 T cell receptor beta chains sequenced from a single sample in a study of tumor-infiltrating lymphocytes in primary liver carcinoma. Germline DNA was also extracted, while the blood RNA originated from unsorted whole blood. Priming with a constant-region primer yielded TCR beta cDNA from approximately 500 ng total RNA. Libraries covering TCR beta were generated through three nested multiplex PCR rounds (using a slightly modified ARM-PCR). For approximately 11 cycles apiece, the opening two PCR rounds ran with TRBV1-TRBV30 forward primers and a C-beta reverse primer. TCRdb reanalysed the multiplex PCR reads using MiXCR and keeps one entry per CDR3 protein. The sample records approximately 320,000 distinct CDR3 sequences, almost 60% being singletons. Sequencing was done on a sample of peripheral blood. These receptors were obtained from a woman in her twenties or thirties with primary liver carcinoma and hepatitis B virus infection.

This clonotype was picked up many times. The chain couples TRBV12-3 or TRBV12-4 to TRBJ2-7; TRBD1 matches 7 bases. Unmatched junction bases numbered 5, after V lost 6 bases and J lost 6 bases. The CDR3 totals 12 residues. Written as DNA, the CDR3 is TGTGCCAGCAGCTATACAGGGGTCGAGCAGTACTTC. Translated, it gives CASSYTGVEQYF.

This sequence joins TRBV6-5 and TRBJ2-2; no reliable D call. The CDR3 has 17 residues. The V end was cut by 2 bases, the J end by 6 bases, with 19 bases between. CDR1 and CDR2 from the germline V gene are MNHEY and SVGAGI. CDR3 coding DNA: TGTGCCAGCAGTTACCACCGACTGAAAATCAACGCCGGGGAGCTGTTTTTT. This translates into CASSYHRLKINAGELFF.

The chain has TRBV14 and TRBJ1-1; no firm D call. CDR3 length equals 13 residues. Deletions cut 6 bases from V and 1 base from J, with 9 bases between. Per the germline V gene, CDR1 is SGHDN and CDR2 is FVKESK. CDR3 in DNA: TGTGCCAGCAGTCAATTCCCGAACACTGAAGCTTTCTTT. Translated: CASSQFPNTEAFF.

The CDR3 loop reads CAWSKTVMNTEAFF. CDR3 coding DNA: TGTGCCTGGAGTAAGACAGTCATGAACACTGAAGCTTTCTTT. This sequence joins TRBV30 and TRBJ1-1; D possibly corresponds to TRBD1 (5 bases). The V and J ends lost 2 bases and 0 bases respectively, with 10 bases between them. Germline-derived CDR1 and CDR2 are GTSNPN and SVGIG (reference sequence). The CDR3 has 14 residues.

This chain connects TRBV6-2 or TRBV6-3 to TRBJ2-1, with D perhaps matching TRBD1 or TRBD2 (5 bases each). CDR1 and CDR2 (germline): MNHEY, SVGEGT. The V end was cut by 2 bases, the J end by 5 bases, with 16 bases between. CDR3 length: 16 amino acids. The DNA for the CDR3 is TGTGCCAGCAGTTACGGTGGGGGAAGCTTCCACAATGAGCAGTTCTTC. This codes for CASSYGGGSFHNEQFF.

With respect to this clonotype: The junction differs from germline at one of its ends, possibly a read error. The chain combines TRBV5-1 with TRBJ2-7; 8 bases agree with TRBD2. The germline CDR1 and CDR2 sequences are SGHRS and YFSETQ. This CDR3 comprises 13 residues. The CDR3 coding sequence is TGCACCAGCAGCCCGGGGGGGGTCTACGAGCAGTACTTC. Translating it yields CTSSPGGVYEQYF.

A remark on this clonotype: A much larger clone differs from this one at a single base, so this may be a read error. V usage is TRBV29-1 and J usage is TRBJ2-2; D is unresolved. Germline values: CDR1 SQVTM, CDR2 ANQGSEA. CDR3 length equals 14 residues. V shed 3 bases and J shed 5 bases, with 13 bases lying between them. The CDR3 nucleotides read TGCAGCGTTGATGGAGCGACAACTACCGGGGAGCTGTTTTTT. It codes for CSVDGATTTGELFF.

This clonotype was seen more than once but under ten times. This chain uses TRBV6-5 with TRBJ2-3; 11 nucleotides line up with TRBD2. The CDR3 covers 13 residues. Germline V lookup: CDR1 MNHEY, CDR2 SVGAGI. V was pared by 7 bases and J by 8 bases, with 5 bases of the junction left unmatched. The CDR3 nucleotides read TGTGCCAGCACGACTAGCGGGGTGGGTACGCAGTATTTT. Protein sequence: CASTTSGVGTQYF.

This clonotype came up a few times. The V and J genes are TRBV25-1 and TRBJ2-3; 8 bases are a match to TRBD1. Trimming removed 2 bases from V and 2 bases from J; junction bases left unmatched: 6. Per germline, CDR1 MGHDK and CDR2 SYGVNS. This CDR3 is 16 amino acids long. The CDR3 DNA follows: TGTGCCAGCAGTGAAGGGGGACAGGCATTCACAGATACGCAGTATTTT. Translation gives CASSEGGQAFTDTQYF.

This clonotype has only a few counts. The chain is built from TRBV7-9 and TRBJ1-4; perhaps TRBD1 as D (5 bases). The CDR3 extends over 16 amino acids. Looked up from germline, CDR1 is SEHNR and CDR2 is FQNEAQ (reference sequence). V was shortened by 5 bases and J by 8 bases, with 21 bases between the two germline ends. This CDR3 is CASSHSLRDSEEKLFF. CDR3 bases: TGTGCCAGCAGCCATTCTCTTCGGGACTCCGAGGAAAAACTGTTTTTT.

In DNA, the CDR3 is TGTGCCAGCAGTTGTGGGACTTCCTACGAGCAGTACTTC. Protein: CASSCGTSYEQYF. The chain uses TRBV2 and TRBJ2-7, with D possibly being TRBD2 (6 bases). CDR1 is SNHLY and CDR2 is FYNNEI in the germline V gene. V shed 5 bases and J shed 1 base, with 9 bases lying between them. This CDR3 is built from 13 residues.

A remark on this clonotype: Relative to the germline gene, one junction end is altered; a read error may explain this. This chain links TRBV29-1 with TRBJ1-5; D gene uncertain. CDR1 is SQVTM and CDR2 is ANQGSEA in the germline V gene. The CDR3 is 13 residues long. CDR3 coding DNA: TGCATCGTTGGGCAGGATAACAATCGGCCCCAGCATTTT. It encodes CIVGQDNNRPQHF.

This clonotype has more than one count but fewer than ten. The chain is built from TRBV4-1 and TRBJ2-1; TRBD2 matches at 10 bases. V was pared by 4 bases and J by 6 bases, with 12 bases of the junction left unmatched. This CDR3 has 17 residues. The germline V gene has CDR1 MGHRA and CDR2 YSYEKL. CDR3 protein: CASSRTLAGVNLNEQFF. CDR3 nucleotides: TGCGCCAGCAGCCGGACCCTAGCGGGAGTTAACCTCAATGAGCAGTTCTTC.

This clonotype occurred a few times. V is TRBV20-1 and J is TRBJ1-5; TRBD1 matches at 7 bases. This CDR3 has 14 residues. After removal of 4 bases from V and 6 bases from J, the junction contained 9 bases not matched to a gene. Looked up from germline, CDR1 is DFQATT and CDR2 is SNEGSKA (reference sequence). The CDR3 DNA is TGCAGTGCTAAACTTGGACAGGCCGGTCAGCCCCAGCATTTT. Translating gives CSAKLGQAGQPQHF.

A remark on this clonotype: The junction differs from germline at one of its ends, possibly a read error. The V call is TRBV11-2, the J call TRBJ2-5; 8 nucleotides line up with TRBD1. Germline values: CDR1 SGHAT, CDR2 FQNNGV. The CDR3 consists of 16 residues. In nucleotides, the CDR3 is TGTGCCAGCAGCTTAGATTGGAGACAGGGGACGGAGACCCAGTATTTC. Encoded protein: CASSLDWRQGTETQYF. The whole variable domain, filled in from reference TRBV11-2 and TRBJ2-5, reads EAGVAQSPRYKIIEKRQSVAFWCNPISGHATLYWYQQILGQGPKLLIQFQNNGVVDDSQLPKDRFSAERLKGVDSTLKIQPAKLEDSAVYLCASSLDWRQGTETQYFGPGTRLLVL.

This clonotype was detected only once. A much larger clonotype is one base distant, so this may be a read error. The chain carries TRBV29-1 and TRBJ2-7, with D tentatively TRBD1 (5 bases). Between the trimmed V and J ends, which lost 7 bases and 3 bases, there was a span of 16 bases. CDR1 SQVTM and CDR2 ANQGSEA come from the germline V gene. This CDR3 is built from 13 residues. The CDR3 reads CSGSGCANYEQYF. The CDR3 DNA sequence: TGCAGCGGATCAGGGTGCGCAAACTACGAGCAGTACTTC.

This clonotype was counted once. One end of the junction is discordant with germline, which a read error may explain. The DNA for the CDR3 is TGTGTCAGCAGCCGACACTCCAGGAGCTCCTACAATGAGCAGTTCTTC. This codes for CVSSRHSRSSYNEQFF. The chain carries TRBV6-2 or TRBV6-3 and TRBJ2-1; D is ambiguous. Germline CDR1 reads MNHEY; CDR2 reads SVGEGT. This CDR3 spans 16 amino acids.